The clone carrying this T cell receptor (beta chain) turned up a few times. Antigen: not known. Unique molecular identifiers were present on cDNA, and template switching added a universal primer site. In TCRdb, the 5' RACE reads were re-called with MiXCR into one record per CDR3 protein. The sample lists more than 1.5 million distinct CDR3 sequences; about 32% were seen once. The data are from a study of identical twins. The study's findings and limits: In drawing conclusions, the study used cross-sectional statistical analysis and did not follow the same donors.

Germline lookup yields CDR1 DFQATT and CDR2 SNEGSKA (reference sequence). The CDR3 totals 16 residues. V shed 0 bases, J shed 6 bases, and the junction held 11 bases outside the gene matches. The V and J genes are TRBV20-1 and TRBJ2-4; TRBD2 matches at 7 bases. This TCR was sampled from a newborn girl in good health. Sequenced material: cord blood. This chain's CDR3 is CSAREYTSADRNIQYF. As DNA, the CDR3 is TGCAGTGCTAGAGAGTATACTAGCGCGGATCGAAACATTCAGTACTTC.